A selection of T cell receptor beta chains follows, all from one sample in a study of T cell responses to AZD1222 COVID-19 vaccine. Clones were sequenced by immunoSEQ multiplex PCR, and TCRdb holds only the in-frame ones, with some missing. The sample contains 110,000 to 150,000 clones, roughly 90% of which appear only once. The input for sequencing was peripheral blood, taken on day 0 of AZD1222 vaccination. These receptors were taken from an adult in good health. Each CDR3 is given with its conserved first and last residue. Fields, in order: J gene, CDR3 length, V gene, D gene, clone size, CDR3 DNA, CDR3 protein. The D gene is left open where the match is weak. Not every row has a clone size; where given, it reads once, few, many or a size class.

TRBJ1-2,13,TRBV29-1,TRBD1,-,TGCAGCGTAAACGGACAGGGGCGCCGTGGCTACACCTTC,CSVNGQGRRGYTF
TRBJ2-1,15,TRBV19,TRBD2,-,TGTGCCAGTGACGATAGCGGGGCAACCTACAATGAGCAGTTCTTC,CASDDSGATYNEQFF
TRBJ2-7,14,TRBV6-6,TRBD2,once,TGTGCCAGCAGTTTGACTAGCGGGGGTTACGAGCAGTACTTC,CASSLTSGGYEQYF
TRBJ2-7,15,TRBV5-1,TRBD2,once,TGCGCCAGCAGCGCAGATCCGGGACTACACTACGAGCAGTACTTC,CASSADPGLHYEQYF
TRBJ2-3,15,TRBV18,-,-,TGTGCCAGCTCACAACAGTCTTCTCAGACAGATACGCAGTATTTT,CASSQQSSQTDTQYF
TRBJ2-2,13,TRBV19,-,-,TGTGCCAGTAGTATGTGGGTTCCCGGGGAGCTGTTTTTT,CASSMWVPGELFF
TRBJ2-3,11,TRBV12-3/TRBV12-4,-,-,TGTGCCAGCAGCCTCTCAGATACGCAGTATTTT,CASSLSDTQYF
TRBJ1-5,16,TRBV19,TRBD1,-,TGTGCCAGTAGTATAGATTGGAGACAGGGAAATCAGCCCCAGCATTTT,CASSIDWRQGNQPQHF
TRBJ2-7,15,TRBV6-2/TRBV6-3,TRBD2,-,TGTGCCAGCAGTTATCATTCGGGGGGGTCCAACGAGCAGTACTTC,CASSYHSGGSNEQYF
TRBJ1-5,15,TRBV6-5,TRBD1,-,TGTGCCAGCAGTCGGGGACAGGGAAGCAATCAGCCCCAGCATTTT,CASSRGQGSNQPQHF
TRBJ2-7,15,TRBV6-5,-,-,TGTGCCAGCAGCGCGACAGGAGGAGGCCTGAGGGAGCAGTACTTC,CASSATGGGLREQYF
TRBJ1-6,16,TRBV5-4,TRBD1,few,TGTGCCAGCAGCTTGGGTGAAAGACAGGGACGATCACCCCTCCACTTT,CASSLGERQGRSPLHF
TRBJ1-1,15,TRBV18,-,-,TGTGCCAGCTCACGTATTGAAGGGTTTGGCACTGAAGCTTTCTTT,CASSRIEGFGTEAFF
TRBJ1-1,15,TRBV7-6,-,-,TGTGCCAGCAGCCCCAAGGCCACAGGTAACACTGAAGCTTTCTTT,CASSPKATGNTEAFF
TRBJ1-4,18,TRBV7-9,TRBD1,-,TGTGCCAGCAGCTTCGGGCTGGGACAGGTAGCAACTAATGAAAAACTGTTTTTT,CASSFGLGQVATNEKLFF
TRBJ1-5,15,TRBV3-1/TRBV3-2,-,-,TGTGCCAGCAGCCTCGGTTGTCGGCATCATCAGCCCCAGCATTTT,CASSLGCRHHQPQHF
TRBJ2-1,14,TRBV7-2,-,-,TGTGCCAGCAGCTTAGCCCGGGACGTCAATGAGCAGTTCTTC,CASSLARDVNEQFF
TRBJ1-2,14,TRBV4-3,-,-,TGCGCCAGCAGCCAAGATTGGGGGGATGGTGGCTACACCTTC,CASSQDWGDGGYTF
TRBJ2-7,14,TRBV18,TRBD1,-,TGTGCCAGCTCATCGGCAGGGGGTACCTACGAGCAGTACTTC,CASSSAGGTYEQYF
TRBJ2-2,16,TRBV27,TRBD1,-,TGTGCCAGCAGCCAATCCGGGACAGCGAACACCGGGGAGCTGTTTTTT,CASSQSGTANTGELFF